Below, 24 T cell receptor beta chains from the same sample are listed, as sequenced in a study of T cell responses to AZD1222 COVID-19 vaccine. Method: immunoSEQ multiplex PCR; TCRdb's copy keeps in-frame clones and lacks some. The profile shows 100,000 to 150,000 clones, just over 90% of them singletons. The source was peripheral blood, collected on day 0 of AZD1222 vaccination. The receptors shown here come from an adult in good health.

This clone occurred once. The gene calls are TRBV28 and TRBJ1-4; D may be TRBD1 (5 bases). This CDR3 is built from 14 residues. Germline V gives CDR1 MDHEN, CDR2 SYDVKM. V was pared by 3 bases and J by 10 bases, with 15 bases between. The CDR3, as DNA: TGTGCCAGCAGTTTTTCGTACGGGGGTTTAAAACTGTTTTTT. Its protein product is CASSFSYGGLKLFF. Based on the CDR3 plus reference TRBV28 and TRBJ1-4, the full variable domain is DVKVTQSSRYLVKRTGEKVFLECVQDMDHENMFWYRQDPGLGLRLIYFSYDVKMKEKGDIPEGYSVSREKKERFSLILESASTNQTSMYLCASSFSYGGLKLFFGSGTQLSVL.

The chain recombines TRBV30 with TRBJ1-1, with unresolved D. V was clipped by 2 bases and J by 1 base, with 5 bases between them. The germline gives CDR1 GTSNPN, CDR2 SVGIG (reference sequence). The CDR3 loop spans 12 amino acids. CDR3 in DNA: TGTGCCTGGAGTCTCGAGAACACTGAAGCTTTCTTT. This encodes CAWSLENTEAFF.

The chain carries TRBV7-2 and TRBJ1-6, with 8 bases lining up with TRBD1. This CDR3 contains 14 residues. V was pared by 4 bases and J by 10 bases, with 6 bases of the junction left unmatched. Germline-derived CDR1 and CDR2 are SGHTA and FQGNSA. CDR3 in amino acids: CASSSGQGQSPLHF. The CDR3 region has the DNA TGTGCCAGCAGCTCCGGACAGGGCCAATCACCCCTCCACTTT.

On this clone: A read error may produce the germline difference seen at one junction end. The chain has TRBV7-9 and TRBJ1-2; tentative D call: TRBD1 (5 bases). The CDR3 covers 15 residues. The germline CDR1 and CDR2 sequences are SEHNR and FQNEAQ (reference sequence). This CDR3 is CASSSTGLKPYVYTF. The CDR3 DNA reads TGTGCCAGCAGCTCCACGGGACTTAAGCCTTATGTCTACACCTTC.

The J gene is TRBJ2-7, the V gene TRBV29-1; D is uncertain. Germline V gene data show CDR1 as SQVTM and CDR2 as ANQGSEA. Trimming took 8 bases from V and 5 from J, leaving 19 bases between them. CDR3 length equals 13 residues. CDR3 sequence (DNA): TGCAGCTGTCTTCCCACTGGGGTGGACGAGCAGTACTTC. This translates into CSCLPTGVDEQYF.

The chain couples TRBV5-6 to TRBJ2-1; 10 bases are shared with TRBD2. The ends lost 1 base at V and 7 bases at J; junction bases unmatched: 5. The germline V gene encodes CDR1 SGHDT and CDR2 YYEEEE. The CDR3 runs to 15 residues. CDR3 nucleotide sequence: TGTGCCAGCAGCTTGTCTAGCGGGAGTTCAAATGAGCAGTTCTTC. Protein: CASSLSSGSSNEQFF.

This clone came up once. V usage is TRBV5-6 and J usage is TRBJ1-2; no clear D. CDR3 length: 14 amino acids. V shed 0 bases and J shed 5 bases, with 11 bases lying between them. Germline CDR1 is SGHDT and CDR2 is YYEEEE. This CDR3 reads CASSLAEGYYGYTF. CDR3 bases: TGTGCCAGCAGCTTGGCCGAAGGGTATTATGGCTACACCTTC.

The gene calls are TRBV27 and TRBJ1-1; D possibly corresponds to TRBD1 (5 bases). V lost 8 bases and J lost 1, with 14 bases in between. Per germline, CDR1 MNHEY and CDR2 SMNVEV (reference sequence). The CDR3 sequence is 14 residues long. CDR3 amino acids: CASYRVGGNTEAFF. As DNA, the CDR3 is TGTGCCAGCTACCGGGTCGGGGGGAACACTGAAGCTTTCTTT.

The V and J genes are TRBV9 and TRBJ2-1, with a weak D call TRBD1 (5 bases). The germline gives CDR1 SGDLS, CDR2 YYNGEE. This CDR3 has 15 residues. V gave up 4 bases and J gave up 6 bases, with 17 bases separating them. The CDR3 here is CASSTASRAGNEQFF. CDR3 DNA sequence: TGTGCCAGCAGCACCGCCTCCAGGGCTGGCAATGAGCAGTTCTTC.

This chain connects TRBV20-1 to TRBJ2-3; D gene uncertain. CDR3 length: 11 amino acids. Trimming removed 2 bases from V and 10 bases from J, with 10 bases in between. Germline V gene sequence: CDR1 DFQATT, CDR2 SNEGSKA (reference sequence). This CDR3 is CSARISQAQYF. The CDR3 region has the DNA TGCAGTGCTAGAATTAGCCAAGCGCAGTATTTT.

This clone has more than one count but fewer than ten. The chain has TRBV27 and TRBJ2-7, with D unresolved. Per the germline V gene, CDR1 is MNHEY and CDR2 is SMNVEV (reference sequence). CDR3 length: 16 residues. V lost 2 bases and J 0 bases, leaving 14 bases between the germline ends. The DNA for the CDR3 is TGTGCCAGCAGTTTAGGGTCGCGGATGAGCTCCTACGAGCAGTACTTC. Its protein is CASSLGSRMSSYEQYF.

The CDR3 DNA sequence: TGTGCCAGTAGCCGCCGGGACAGGGGATCGGGCACTGAAGCTTTCTTT. The encoded protein is CASSRRDRGSGTEAFF. This chain joins TRBV19 and TRBJ1-1; TRBD1 matches 10 bases. The CDR3 has 16 amino acids. The germline V gene has CDR1 LNHDA and CDR2 SQIVND (reference sequence). With 6 bases clipped from V and 4 bases from J, the junction kept 11 bases outside the gene matches.

The chain recombines TRBV6-5 with TRBJ2-3, with 10 bases matching TRBD1. The junction had 6 bases not matched to a gene; V was cut back by 6 bases and J by 3 bases. This CDR3 contains 15 residues. Looked up from germline, CDR1 is MNHEY and CDR2 is SVGAGI. The CDR3 spells CASSPGQGGTDTQYF. DNA for the CDR3: TGTGCCAGCAGCCCCGGACAGGGGGGGACAGATACGCAGTATTTT.

The rearrangement joins TRBV4-1 to TRBJ1-5, with a possible D match to TRBD1 (5 bases). The CDR3 length is 14 residues. Germline CDR1 MGHRA, CDR2 YSYEKL. V lost 0 bases and J 11 bases, leaving 14 bases between the germline ends. CDR3 sequence (DNA): TGCGCCAGCAGCCAAGATGCCCTCGGGGCAGCCCAGCATTTT. The encoded protein is CASSQDALGAAQHF.

CDR3: CASKRGTSDHGGETQYF. CDR3 sequence (DNA): TGCGCCAGCAAAAGAGGGACTAGCGACCATGGCGGGGAGACCCAGTACTTC. The chain links TRBV10-2 to TRBJ2-5; 10 bases map to TRBD2. The CDR3 is 17 amino acids. The V gene's germline CDR1 is WSHSY and CDR2 SAAADI. J lost 5 bases, V lost 7 bases, and 16 bases had no gene match.

V is TRBV28 and J is TRBJ1-4, with 9 bases lining up with TRBD1. The ends lost 6 bases at V and 5 bases at J; junction bases unmatched: 10. Per the germline V gene, CDR1 is MDHEN and CDR2 is SYDVKM. This CDR3 contains 16 residues. CDR3 region: CASSPPAGTGNEKLFF. CDR3 DNA sequence: TGTGCCAGCAGCCCACCGGCAGGGACAGGGAATGAAAAACTGTTTTTT.

This chain connects TRBV3-1 (or the pseudogene TRBV3-2) to TRBJ2-7; D is ambiguous. Trimming took 5 bases from V and 3 from J, leaving 20 bases between them. CDR3 length: 16 amino acids. Germline assignment: CDR1 LGHDT and CDR2 YNNKEL (reference sequence). The CDR3 DNA reads TGTGCCAGCAGCTTCTCTATGAAGGCTCCTAGCTACGAGCAGTACTTC. It yields the protein CASSFSMKAPSYEQYF.

The rearrangement links TRBV19 to TRBJ1-1; TRBD1 agrees at 8 bases. V lost 6 bases and J lost 4; bases outside the gene matches: 7. This CDR3 spans 14 amino acids. Germline CDR1 and CDR2: LNHDA and SQIVND (reference sequence). The DNA of the CDR3 is TGTGCCAGTAGAAGACAGGGGTTGGGCACTGAAGCTTTCTTT. Translating it yields CASRRQGLGTEAFF.

The rearrangement links TRBV5-1 to TRBJ2-3; weak D call: TRBD2 (5 bases). This CDR3 comprises 15 residues. Germline V lookup: CDR1 SGHRS, CDR2 YFSETQ. V lost 4 bases to trimming and J lost 1 base, with 13 bases between them. CDR3 nucleotide sequence: TGCGCCAGCAGCGACTACAAAGGAGGCACAGATACGCAGTATTTT. Translation: CASSDYKGGTDTQYF.

This sequence joins TRBV2 and TRBJ2-1; possibly TRBD1 or TRBD2 for D (7 bases each). Germline V gene sequence: CDR1 SNHLY, CDR2 FYNNEI. V lost 8 bases and J 3 bases, leaving 17 bases between the germline ends. The CDR3 loop spans 15 amino acids. Here the CDR3 reads CASGGGQRGYNEQFF. Written as DNA, the CDR3 is TGTGCCAGCGGGGGGGGACAGCGAGGCTACAATGAGCAGTTCTTC.

The chain has TRBV3-1 (or the pseudogene TRBV3-2) and TRBJ1-6; the D gene is possibly TRBD1 (5 bases). V lost 0 bases to trimming and J lost 8 bases, with 17 bases between them. The CDR3 has 17 amino acids. Germline V gene sequence: CDR1 LGHDT, CDR2 YNNKEL (reference sequence). The CDR3 DNA reads TGTGCCAGCAGCCAAGACCCAGGGTCCCGGATGTATTCACCCCTCCACTTT. Translating it yields CASSQDPGSRMYSPLHF.

The chain links TRBV19 to TRBJ2-1; D perhaps matches TRBD2 (6 bases). V lost 3 bases and J 2 bases, leaving 11 bases between the germline ends. The germline V gene encodes CDR1 LNHDA and CDR2 SQIVND (reference sequence). The CDR3 covers 15 residues. CDR3 loop: CASSIRDFPYNEQFF. The CDR3 region has the DNA TGTGCCAGTAGTATCAGGGACTTCCCCTACAATGAGCAGTTCTTC.

This clone was detected once. This rearrangement joins TRBV2 to TRBJ1-5, with D maybe TRBD1 (6 bases). This CDR3 comprises 19 residues. The V gene's germline CDR1 is SNHLY and CDR2 FYNNEI. V lost 1 base to trimming and J lost 2 bases, with 21 bases between them. Written as DNA, the CDR3 is TGTGCCAGCAGTGAAGGTTTCGACACCCAGGCAGGGGGCAATCAGCCCCAGCATTTT. This encodes CASSEGFDTQAGGNQPQHF.

The chain is built from TRBV5-1 and TRBJ1-2, with D possibly matching TRBD1 (6 bases). This CDR3 is 13 amino acids long. V was clipped by 4 bases and J by 0 bases, with 7 bases between them. Germline V gene sequence: CDR1 SGHRS, CDR2 YFSETQ. The CDR3: CASSRDTNYGYTF. DNA of the CDR3: TGCGCCAGCAGCCGGGACACTAACTATGGCTACACCTTC.